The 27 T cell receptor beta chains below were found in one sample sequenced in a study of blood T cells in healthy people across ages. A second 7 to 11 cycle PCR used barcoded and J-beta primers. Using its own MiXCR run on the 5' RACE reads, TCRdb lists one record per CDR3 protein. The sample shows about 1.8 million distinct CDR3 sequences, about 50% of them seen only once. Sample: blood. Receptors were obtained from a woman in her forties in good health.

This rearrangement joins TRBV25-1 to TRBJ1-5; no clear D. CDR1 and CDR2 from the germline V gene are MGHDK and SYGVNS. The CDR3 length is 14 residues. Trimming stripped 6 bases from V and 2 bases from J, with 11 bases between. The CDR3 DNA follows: TGTGCCAGCAGGAAGGGAGGTGGCAATCAGCCCCAGCATTTT. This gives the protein CASRKGGGNQPQHF.

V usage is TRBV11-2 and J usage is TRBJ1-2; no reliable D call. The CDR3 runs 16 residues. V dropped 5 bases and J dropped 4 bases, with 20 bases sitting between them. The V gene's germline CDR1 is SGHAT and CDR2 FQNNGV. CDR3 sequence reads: CASSPATRRSRYGYTF. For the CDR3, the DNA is TGTGCCAGCAGCCCTGCGACCAGGCGATCTCGCTATGGCTACACCTTC. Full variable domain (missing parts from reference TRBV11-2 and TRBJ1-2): EAGVAQSPRYKIIEKRQSVAFWCNPISGHATLYWYQQILGQGPKLLIQFQNNGVVDDSQLPKDRFSAERLKGVDSTLKIQPAKLEDSAVYLCASSPATRRSRYGYTFGSGTRLTVV.

CDR3 DNA sequence: TGTGCCAGCAGCGGACTAGCGGGGGGGGAGGGCGAGCAGTTCTTC. It specifies CASSGLAGGEGEQFF. V usage is TRBV12-3 or TRBV12-4 and J usage is TRBJ2-1; 15 bases line up with TRBD2. This CDR3 has 15 amino acids. The ends lost 6 bases at V and 10 bases at J; junction bases unmatched: 7.

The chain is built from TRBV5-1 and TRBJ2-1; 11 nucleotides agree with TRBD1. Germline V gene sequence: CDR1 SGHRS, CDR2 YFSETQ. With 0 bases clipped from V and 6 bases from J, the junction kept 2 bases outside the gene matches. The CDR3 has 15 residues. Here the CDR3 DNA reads TGCGCCAGCAGCTTGGGGGACAGGGGGTTCAATGAGCAGTTCTTC. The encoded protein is CASSLGDRGFNEQFF.

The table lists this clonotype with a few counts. The chain's CDR3 is CASSLISWDSDTQYF. CDR3 nucleotide sequence: TGTGCCAGCAGCTTAATCTCTTGGGACTCAGATACGCAGTATTTT. The V gene is TRBV7-9, the J gene TRBJ2-3; tentatively, D is TRBD2 (6 bases). The CDR3 totals 15 residues. In germline, CDR1 is SEHNR, CDR2 FQNEAQ (reference sequence). Trimming took 2 bases from V and 4 from J, leaving 13 bases between them.

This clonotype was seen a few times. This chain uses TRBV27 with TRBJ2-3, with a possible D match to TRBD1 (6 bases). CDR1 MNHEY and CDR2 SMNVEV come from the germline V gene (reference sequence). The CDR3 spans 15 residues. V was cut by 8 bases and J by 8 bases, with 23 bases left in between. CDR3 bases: TGTGCCAGCTCCCATATAACAGGGTGGGACGGTACGCAGTATTTT. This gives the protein CASSHITGWDGTQYF.

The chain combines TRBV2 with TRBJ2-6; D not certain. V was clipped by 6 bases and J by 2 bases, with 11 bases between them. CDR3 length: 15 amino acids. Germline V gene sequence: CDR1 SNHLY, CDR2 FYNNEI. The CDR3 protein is CASRGLKAGANVLTF. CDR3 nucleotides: TGTGCCAGCAGGGGTCTTAAGGCTGGGGCCAACGTCCTGACTTTC.

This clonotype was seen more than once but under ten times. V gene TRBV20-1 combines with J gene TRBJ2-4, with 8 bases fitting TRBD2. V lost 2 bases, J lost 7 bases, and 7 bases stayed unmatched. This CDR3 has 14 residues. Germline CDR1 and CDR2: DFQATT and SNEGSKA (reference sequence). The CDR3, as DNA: TGCAGTGCTAGAACGGGGGGGCGAGGTAACATTCAGTACTTC. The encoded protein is CSARTGGRGNIQYF.

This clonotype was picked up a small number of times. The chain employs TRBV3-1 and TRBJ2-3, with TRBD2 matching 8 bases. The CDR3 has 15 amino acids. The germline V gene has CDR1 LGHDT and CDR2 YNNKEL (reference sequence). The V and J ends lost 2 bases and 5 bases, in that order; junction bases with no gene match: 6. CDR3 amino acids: CASSQPGGRGDTQYF. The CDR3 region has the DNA TGTGCCAGCAGCCAACCGGGGGGGCGAGGAGATACGCAGTATTTT.

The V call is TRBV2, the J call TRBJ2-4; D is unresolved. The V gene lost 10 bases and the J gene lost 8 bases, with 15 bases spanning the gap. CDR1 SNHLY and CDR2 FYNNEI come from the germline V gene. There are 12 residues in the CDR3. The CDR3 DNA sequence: TGTGCCACCCGGGCCAAGAGGTACATTCAGTACTTC. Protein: CATRAKRYIQYF.

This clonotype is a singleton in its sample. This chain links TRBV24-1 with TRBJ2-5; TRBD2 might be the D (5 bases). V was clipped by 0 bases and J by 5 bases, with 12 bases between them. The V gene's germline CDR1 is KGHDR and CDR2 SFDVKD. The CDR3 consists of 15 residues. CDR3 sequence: CATSDLVETGETQYF. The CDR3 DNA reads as TGTGCCACCAGTGATTTGGTGGAGACGGGGGAGACCCAGTACTTC.

The CDR3 DNA follows: TGTGCCAGCAGCCAAGTGGGGACCCACGGGGGCAATGAGCAGTTCTTC. This encodes CASSQVGTHGGNEQFF. The chain employs TRBV3-1 and TRBJ2-1, with D possibly TRBD2 on 6 matching bases. This CDR3 is built from 16 residues. V lost 1 base to trimming and J lost 6 bases, with 16 bases between them. Germline V CDR1 and CDR2: LGHDT, YNNKEL (reference sequence).

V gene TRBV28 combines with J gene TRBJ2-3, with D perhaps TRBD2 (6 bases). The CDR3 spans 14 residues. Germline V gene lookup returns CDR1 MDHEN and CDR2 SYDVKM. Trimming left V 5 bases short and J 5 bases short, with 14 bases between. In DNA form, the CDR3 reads TGTGCCAGCAGTCGATATGGGGGGATAGATACGCAGTATTTT. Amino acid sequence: CASSRYGGIDTQYF.

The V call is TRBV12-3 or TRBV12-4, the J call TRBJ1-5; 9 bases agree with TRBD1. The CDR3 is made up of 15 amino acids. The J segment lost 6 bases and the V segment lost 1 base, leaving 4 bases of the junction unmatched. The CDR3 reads CASSLGDRDGQPQHF. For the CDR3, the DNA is TGTGCCAGCAGTTTAGGGGACAGGGATGGTCAGCCCCAGCATTTT.

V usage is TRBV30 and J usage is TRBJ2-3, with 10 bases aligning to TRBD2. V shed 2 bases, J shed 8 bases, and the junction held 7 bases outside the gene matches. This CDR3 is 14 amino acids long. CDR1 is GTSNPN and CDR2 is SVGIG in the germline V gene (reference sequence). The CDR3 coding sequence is TGTGCCTGGAGTTATAGCGGGAGGCGGGCTACGCAGTATTTT. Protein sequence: CAWSYSGRRATQYF.

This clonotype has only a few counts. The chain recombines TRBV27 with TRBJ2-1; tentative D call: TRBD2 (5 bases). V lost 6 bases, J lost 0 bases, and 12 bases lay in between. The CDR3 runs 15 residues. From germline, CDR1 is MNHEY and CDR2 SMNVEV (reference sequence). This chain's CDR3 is CASSPGLSSYNEQFF. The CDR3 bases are TGTGCCAGCAGCCCCGGACTGAGCTCCTACAATGAGCAGTTCTTC.

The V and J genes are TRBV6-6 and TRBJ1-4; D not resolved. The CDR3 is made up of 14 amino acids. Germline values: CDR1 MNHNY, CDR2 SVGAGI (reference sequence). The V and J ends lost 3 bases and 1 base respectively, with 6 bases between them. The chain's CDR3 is CASSYYITNEKLFF. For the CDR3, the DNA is TGTGCCAGCAGTTATTACATAACTAATGAAAAACTGTTTTTT.

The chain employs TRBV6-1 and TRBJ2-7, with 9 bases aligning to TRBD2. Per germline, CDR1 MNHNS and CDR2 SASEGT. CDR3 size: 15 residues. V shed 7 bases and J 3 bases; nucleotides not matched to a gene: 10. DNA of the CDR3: TGTGCCAGCATGATTGGACTAGCGTCCGACTACGAGCAGTACTTC. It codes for CASMIGLASDYEQYF.

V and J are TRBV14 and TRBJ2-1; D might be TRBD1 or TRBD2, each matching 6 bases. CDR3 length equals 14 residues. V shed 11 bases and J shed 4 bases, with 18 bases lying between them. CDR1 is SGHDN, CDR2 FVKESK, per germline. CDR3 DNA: TGTGCCTCTCAGCGAGGAGGGGGGTACAATGAGCAGTTCTTC. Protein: CASQRGGGYNEQFF. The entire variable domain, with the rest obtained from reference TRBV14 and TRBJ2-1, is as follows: EAGVTQFPSHSVIEKGQTVTLRCDPISGHDNLYWYRRVMGKEIKFLLHFVKESKQDESGMPNNRFLAERTGGTYSTLKVQPAELEDSGVYFCASQRGGGYNEQFFGPGTRLTVL.

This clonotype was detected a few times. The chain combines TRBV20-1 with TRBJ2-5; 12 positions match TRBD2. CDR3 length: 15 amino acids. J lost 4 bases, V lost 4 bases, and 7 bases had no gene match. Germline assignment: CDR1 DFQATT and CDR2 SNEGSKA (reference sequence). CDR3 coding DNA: TGCAGTGCTATTAAGACTAGCGGGGGTGGAGAGACCCAGTACTTC. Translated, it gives CSAIKTSGGGETQYF.

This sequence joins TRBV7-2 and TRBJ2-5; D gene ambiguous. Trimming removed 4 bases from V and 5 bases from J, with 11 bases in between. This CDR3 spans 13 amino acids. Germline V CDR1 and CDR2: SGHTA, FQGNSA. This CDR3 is CASSSYLRETQYF. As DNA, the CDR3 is TGTGCCAGCAGCTCCTACCTCCGGGAGACCCAGTACTTC.

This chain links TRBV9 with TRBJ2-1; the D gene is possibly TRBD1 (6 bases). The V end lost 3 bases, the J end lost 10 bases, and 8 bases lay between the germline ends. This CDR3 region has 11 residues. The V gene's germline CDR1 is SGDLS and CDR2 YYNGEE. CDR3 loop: CASSAGQEQFF. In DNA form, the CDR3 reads TGTGCCAGCAGCGCTGGACAGGAGCAGTTCTTC. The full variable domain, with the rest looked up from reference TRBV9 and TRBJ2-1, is DSGVTQTPKHLITATGQRVTLRCSPRSGDLSVYWYQQSLDQGLQFLIQYYNGEERAKGNILERFSAQQFPDLHSELNLSSLELGDSALYFCASSAGQEQFFGPGTRLTVL.

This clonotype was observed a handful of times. Here the CDR3 reads CASSLSGLNEQYF. The DNA of the CDR3 is TGTGCCAGCAGTTTATCGGGTCTTAACGAGCAGTACTTC. V is TRBV27 and J is TRBJ2-7; D not resolved. With 0 bases removed from V and 5 bases from J, the gap between germline ends came to 8 bases. This CDR3 is 13 amino acids long. Germline CDR1 reads MNHEY; CDR2 reads SMNVEV (reference sequence).

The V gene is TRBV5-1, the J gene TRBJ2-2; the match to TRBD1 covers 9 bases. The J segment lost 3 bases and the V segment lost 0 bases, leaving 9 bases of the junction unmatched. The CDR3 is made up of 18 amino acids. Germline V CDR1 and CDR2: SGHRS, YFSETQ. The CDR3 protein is CASSLAKIDRGDTGELFF. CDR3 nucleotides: TGCGCCAGCAGCTTGGCCAAGATTGACAGGGGGGACACCGGGGAGCTGTTTTTT.

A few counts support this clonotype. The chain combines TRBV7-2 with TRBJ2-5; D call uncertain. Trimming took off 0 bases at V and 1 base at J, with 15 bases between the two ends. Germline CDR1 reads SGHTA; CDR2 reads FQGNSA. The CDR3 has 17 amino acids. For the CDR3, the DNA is TGTGCCAGCAGCTTAGCCCTAGGTCGCGGCAGCCAAGAGACCCAGTACTTC. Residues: CASSLALGRGSQETQYF.

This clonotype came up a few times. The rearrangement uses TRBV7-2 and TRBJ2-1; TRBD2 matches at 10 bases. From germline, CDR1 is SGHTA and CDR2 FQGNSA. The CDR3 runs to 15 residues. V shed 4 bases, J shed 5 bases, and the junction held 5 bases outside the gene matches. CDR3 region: CASSSGTSDNNEQFF. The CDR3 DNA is TGTGCCAGCAGCTCCGGGACTAGCGATAACAATGAGCAGTTCTTC.

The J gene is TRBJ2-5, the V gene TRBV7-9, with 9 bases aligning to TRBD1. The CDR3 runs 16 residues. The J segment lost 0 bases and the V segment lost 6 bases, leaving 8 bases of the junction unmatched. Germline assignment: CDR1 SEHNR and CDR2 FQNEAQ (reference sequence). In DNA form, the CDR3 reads TGTGCCAGCAGTTCGAGGACAGGGGACCACCAAGAGACCCAGTACTTC. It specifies CASSSRTGDHQETQYF. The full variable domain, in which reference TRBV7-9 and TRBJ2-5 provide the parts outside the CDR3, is DTGVSQNPRHKITKRGQNVTFRCDPISEHNRLYWYRQTLGQGPEFLTYFQNEAQLEKSRLLSDRFSAERPKGSFSTLEIQRTEQGDSAMYLCASSSRTGDHQETQYFGPGTRLLVL.